Listed below are T cell receptor beta chains from one sample, sequenced in a study of tumour-infiltrating T cells in Burkitt lymphoma. Assay used: immunoSEQ multiplex PCR; TCRdb lists only in-frame clones, some missing. The data show more than 2,500 clones, over 80% seen once. The sequenced sample consisted of tumor tissue. The source is a human donor with diffuse large B-cell lymphoma. CDR3s include the opening cysteine and the closing phenylalanine or tryptophan. D genes are given only for firm matches. A row's size may be missing; if present it is once, few, many or a size class.

CASSLLQGQETQYF	TGTGCCAGCAGCTTGCTACAGGGCCAGGAGACCCAGTACTTC	TRBJ2-5	.	.	TRBV7-9
CASSQDWGYEQYF	TGCGCCAGCAGCCAAGATTGGGGGTACGAGCAGTACTTC	TRBJ2-7	.	.	TRBV4-3
CASSPFGANGETQYF	TGTGCCAGCTCACCATTTGGGGCCAACGGGGAGACCCAGTACTTC	TRBJ2-5	.	.	TRBV18
CASSLAGGKETQYF	TGTGCCAGCAGCTTAGCGGGCGGAAAAGAGACCCAGTACTTC	TRBJ2-5	.	.	TRBV7-9
CATASGSGEQFF	TGCGCCACGGCTAGCGGGAGCGGTGAGCAGTTCTTC	TRBJ2-1	TRBD2	.	TRBV5-1
CASSLQTGRGEAFF	TGTGCCAGCAGTTTACAAACGGGCCGGGGTGAAGCTTTCTTT	TRBJ1-1	.	.	TRBV27
CASSSDRAGNTIYF	TGTGCCAGCAGTTCGGACAGGGCTGGAAACACCATATATTTT	TRBJ1-3	TRBD1	.	TRBV6-5
CASSPQDYEQFF	TGTGCCAGCAGCCCACAGGACTATGAGCAGTTCTTC	TRBJ2-1	.	.	TRBV6-6
CASSYGLASTDTQYF	TGTGCCAGCAGCTACGGACTAGCCTCCACAGATACGCAATATTTT	TRBJ2-3	TRBD2	.	TRBV7-2
CASSPGLGQSYNEQFF	TGTGCCAGCAGTCCCGGTTTAGGGCAGTCCTACAATGAGCAGTTCTTC	TRBJ2-1	.	.	TRBV27
CASSPRGDQETQYF	TGTGCCAGCAGCCCCCGGGGAGACCAAGAGACCCAGTACTTC	TRBJ2-5	.	.	TRBV7-9
CASSPSRYLAKNIQYF	TGCGCCAGCAGCCCTAGCAGGTACCTAGCCAAAAACATTCAGTACTTC	TRBJ2-4	.	.	TRBV4-3
CASSVMWQGIDTQYF	TGTGCCAGCAGCGTAATGTGGCAGGGGATAGATACGCAGTATTTT	TRBJ2-3	.	.	TRBV9
CASSQTGTDITGELFF	TGTGCCAGCAGCCAGACCGGGACAGACATCACCGGGGAGCTGTTTTTT	TRBJ2-2	TRBD1	.	TRBV7-3
CAWSLALFGGAYEQYF	TGTGCCTGGAGTCTCGCCTTGTTTGGGGGGGCCTACGAGCAGTACTTC	TRBJ2-7	TRBD2	.	TRBV30
CASSPGQALTYEQYF	TGTGCCAGCAGCCCTGGACAGGCACTCACCTACGAGCAGTACTTC	TRBJ2-7	TRBD1	.	TRBV14
CASSYLTNQRNEQYF	TGTGCCAGCAGTTACCTGACGAATCAAAGGAACGAGCAGTACTTC	TRBJ2-7	.	.	TRBV6-5
CASKLRDSHTGELFF	TGTGCCAGCAAGTTGAGGGACAGTCACACCGGGGAGCTGTTTTTT	TRBJ2-2	TRBD1	.	TRBV2
CASSPIAGGPSETQYF	TGTGCCAGCAGTCCCATAGCGGGAGGGCCGTCAGAGACCCAGTACTTC	TRBJ2-5	TRBD2	.	TRBV27
CASSYGRGAYEQYF	TGTGCCAGCAGTTATGGCAGGGGAGCCTACGAGCAGTACTTC	TRBJ2-7	.	few	TRBV6-5
CASRNTAGGETQYF	TGTGCCAGCCGAAACACGGCGGGGGGGGAGACCCAGTACTTC	TRBJ2-5	TRBD2	.	TRBV6-5
CATMQQLVSWRRAVVTTQYF	TGTGCCACCATGCAACAGTTAGTTTCCTGGAGGCGGGCTGTTGTCACTACGCAGTATTTT	TRBJ2-3	.	.	TRBV15
CASSSIAGVLNEQFF	TGTGCCAGCAGCTCTATAGCGGGAGTTTTGAATGAGCAGTTCTTC	TRBJ2-1	TRBD2	.	TRBV7-9
CASSLVGFAEAFF	TGTGCCAGCAGCTTGGTAGGGTTCGCTGAAGCTTTCTTT	TRBJ1-1	.	.	TRBV5-6
CASSWGRGSTEAFF	TGTGCCAGCAGTTGGGGCCGGGGGAGTACTGAAGCTTTCTTT	TRBJ1-1	.	.	TRBV27
CASLRDRLGEKLFF	TGTGCCAGCCTGCGGGACAGGCTGGGTGAAAAACTGTTTTTT	TRBJ1-4	TRBD1	.	TRBV2
CASSPDIYNEQFF	TGTGCCAGCAGTCCTGACATCTACAATGAGCAGTTCTTC	TRBJ2-1	.	.	TRBV6-5
CASSFARDPGYEQYF	TGTGCCAGCAGCTTCGCCCGGGACCCAGGCTACGAGCAGTACTTC	TRBJ2-7	.	.	TRBV11-2
CASNRGGNTEAFF	TGTGCCAGCAACAGAGGGGGCAACACTGAAGCTTTCTTT	TRBJ1-1	TRBD1	.	TRBV27
CASSLSGWGEGSYGYTF	TGTGCCAGCAGTTTATCGGGTTGGGGAGAGGGGAGCTATGGCTACACCTTC	TRBJ1-2	.	.	TRBV27
CTSSQVSLVTGGGSGELFF	TGCACCAGCAGCCAAGTGTCGTTGGTGACAGGGGGGGGCTCCGGGGAGCTGTTTTTT	TRBJ2-2	.	.	TRBV1
CASSDRNRANTEAFF	TGTGCCAGCAGCGATCGAAACAGGGCGAACACTGAAGCTTTCTTT	TRBJ1-1	.	.	TRBV7-2
CASSLYAGVTNIQYF	TGTGCCAGCAGCTTGTACGCGGGAGTGACCAACATTCAGTACTTC	TRBJ2-4	TRBD2	.	TRBV5-4
CASSPAAGSTGELFF	TGCGCCAGCAGCCCGGCAGCGGGATCCACCGGGGAGCTGTTTTTT	TRBJ2-2	TRBD2	.	TRBV5-1
CASSTSGYNEQFF	TGTGCCAGCAGTACTAGCGGGTACAATGAGCAGTTCTTC	TRBJ2-1	TRBD2	.	TRBV7-9
CASSVDSNTEAFF	TGTGCCAGCAGCGTCGACTCGAACACTGAAGCTTTCTTT	TRBJ1-1	.	.	TRBV9
CASSVPGTESGAIF	TGTGCCAGCAGTGTGCCCGGGACTGAGTCGGGGGCGATCTTC	TRBJ2-1	.	.	TRBV2
CASSAKPGNTIYF	TGTGCCAGCAGCGCCAAGCCTGGAAACACCATATATTTT	TRBJ1-3	.	.	TRBV14
CASSLGQGGVYEQYF	TGTGCCAGCAGTTTAGGACAGGGGGGGGTCTACGAGCAGTACTTC	TRBJ2-7	TRBD1	.	TRBV28